A single sample is the source of the 30 T cell receptor beta chains below, sequenced in a study of blood T cell repertoires in COVID-19. The protocol was immunoSEQ multiplex PCR, while the TCRdb copy is restricted to in-frame clones and leaves out a portion. The profile covers some 180,000 clones, with 85% to 90% appearing a single time and around 20% taken by the ten largest. The material sequenced was peripheral blood. These receptors were collected from a man aged 65 to 79 with active or convalescent COVID-19.

The V and J genes are TRBV7-9 and TRBJ2-7, with D possibly being TRBD1 (6 bases). V was shortened by 4 bases and J by 6 bases, with 10 bases between the two germline ends. In germline, CDR1 is SEHNR, CDR2 FQNEAQ (reference sequence). The CDR3 has 12 amino acids. The CDR3 DNA follows: TGTGCCAGCAGCTCATGGACAGTCGAGCAGTACTTC. Translating it yields CASSSWTVEQYF.

The rearrangement uses TRBV3-1 (or the pseudogene TRBV3-2) and TRBJ2-2, with 9 bases matching TRBD2. The CDR3 contains 15 residues. After removal of 4 bases from V and 1 base from J, the junction contained 1 base not matched to a gene. From germline, CDR1 is LGHDT and CDR2 YNNKEL (reference sequence). The CDR3 bases are TGTGCCAGCAGCCTTAGCGGGAGGAACACCGGGGAGCTGTTTTTT. Protein sequence: CASSLSGRNTGELFF.

This clone was seen more than once but under ten times. The chain employs TRBV4-3 and TRBJ1-2, with 9 nucleotides matching TRBD1. V lost 0 bases and J lost 6; bases outside the gene matches: 8. Germline V gene sequence: CDR1 LGHNA, CDR2 YSLEER. The CDR3 covers 16 residues. The CDR3 coding sequence is TGCGCCAGCAGCCAAGATCTACAGGGGGCGCGGAATGGCTACACCTTC. It encodes CASSQDLQGARNGYTF.

J is TRBJ2-1 and V is TRBV10-3; TRBD2 matches at 11 bases. Trimming cost V 0 bases and J 2 bases; bases outside gene matches: 3. CDR3 length: 17 amino acids. CDR1 and CDR2 (germline): ENHRY, SYGVKD. CDR3 region: CAISESNSGRAYNEQFF. CDR3 DNA: TGTGCCATCAGTGAGTCGAATAGCGGGAGGGCCTACAATGAGCAGTTCTTC.

The chain couples TRBV30 to TRBJ1-2, with D unclear. V lost 3 bases and J 2 bases, leaving 10 bases between the germline ends. The CDR3 has 13 residues. From germline, CDR1 is GTSNPN and CDR2 SVGIG (reference sequence). CDR3 residues: CAWSPTQNYGYTF. The CDR3 coding sequence is TGTGCCTGGAGCCCGACACAAAACTATGGCTACACCTTC. Looking up the rest from reference TRBV30 and TRBJ1-2 gives the full variable domain: SQTIHQWPATLVQPVGSPLSLECTVEGTSNPNLYWYRQAAGRGLQLLFYSVGIGQISSEVPQNLSASRPQDRQFILSSKKLLLSDSGFYLCAWSPTQNYGYTFGSGTRLTVV.

This clone came up a few times. An end of the junction differs from the germline gene, which may be a read error. The chain is built from TRBV7-2 and TRBJ2-3; D might be TRBD1 (6 bases). CDR1 is SGHTA and CDR2 is FQGNSA in the germline V gene. The length of the CDR3 is 14 residues. CDR3 protein: CASRLAGGTDTQYF. The CDR3 DNA reads as TGTGCCAGCAGGTTAGCAGGGGGCACAGATACGCAGTATTTT.

The chain recombines TRBV6-5 with TRBJ1-2; perhaps TRBD1 as D (6 bases). Germline CDR1 and CDR2: MNHEY and SVGAGI. Trimming removed 3 bases from V and 2 bases from J, with 13 bases in between. This CDR3 is built from 15 residues. The CDR3 sequence: CASSYNRDVNYGYTF. The CDR3 DNA sequence: TGTGCCAGCAGTTATAACAGGGATGTAAACTATGGCTACACCTTC.

This chain connects TRBV3-1 (or the pseudogene TRBV3-2) to TRBJ2-5; 7 positions match TRBD1. Germline CDR1 is LGHDT and CDR2 is YNNKEL (reference sequence). The V segment lost 4 bases and the J segment 3 bases; nucleotides outside the gene matches: 2. The CDR3 is 13 residues long. The CDR3: CASSLGTEETQYF. The DNA for the CDR3 is TGTGCCAGCAGCCTTGGGACAGAAGAGACCCAGTACTTC.

This clone has at least ten counts. The rearrangement uses TRBV19 and TRBJ1-4; the D gene is possibly TRBD1 (6 bases). This CDR3 is built from 16 residues. The germline V gene has CDR1 LNHDA and CDR2 SQIVND (reference sequence). Between the trimmed V and J ends, which lost 6 bases and 8 bases, there was a span of 22 bases. The CDR3 protein is CASRLPGGRTGEKLFF. Written as DNA, the CDR3 is TGTGCCAGTAGACTACCGGGTGGACGCACAGGGGAAAAACTGTTTTTT.

The J gene is TRBJ2-5, the V gene TRBV24-1, with 10 bases that match TRBD2. The V and J ends lost 1 base and 4 bases, in that order; junction bases with no gene match: 11. Per germline, CDR1 KGHDR and CDR2 SFDVKD. The CDR3 has 18 residues. DNA for the CDR3: TGTGCCACCAGTGATTTAGGGGGCGCTAGCGGGAGCACAGAGACCCAGTACTTC. Translated: CATSDLGGASGSTETQYF.

The V and J genes are TRBV12-1 and TRBJ2-3; TRBD2 reflects the table's D call only, with no check against the DNA. TRBV12-1 is a documented pseudogene. The CDR3 has 17 residues. CDR3 sequence reads: CASSSHPQRVLTDTQYF. Written as DNA, the CDR3 is TGTGCCAGCAGCTCGCACCCCCAGCGGGTACTCACAGATACGCAGTATTTT.

This clone occurred a few times. J is TRBJ1-2 and V is TRBV24-1, with D unclear. V was clipped by 7 bases and J by 6 bases, with 8 bases between them. This CDR3 is 11 amino acids long. Germline assignment: CDR1 KGHDR and CDR2 SFDVKD. This CDR3 is CATSDWDGYTF. The CDR3 nucleotides read TGTGCCACCAGCGACTGGGATGGCTACACCTTC.

The rearrangement links TRBV11-2 to TRBJ2-7; D may be TRBD2 (5 bases). The CDR3 totals 14 residues. The V gene's germline CDR1 is SGHAT and CDR2 FQNNGV. The V end was cut by 2 bases, the J end by 6 bases, with 14 bases between. CDR3 in DNA: TGTGCCAGCAGCTTAAATGCCGACTACACCGAGCAGTACTTC. It translates to CASSLNADYTEQYF.

This clone was detected only once. The V gene is TRBV12-3 or TRBV12-4, the J gene TRBJ1-2, with D possibly matching TRBD1 (5 bases). V lost 5 bases and J lost 6, with 10 bases in between. The CDR3 runs to 12 residues. The CDR3 nucleotides are TGTGCCAGCAGTGGGGGAGGAGATGGCTACACCTTC. It codes for CASSGGGDGYTF.

V is TRBV7-2 and J is TRBJ2-2; possible D gene TRBD1, 5 bases. Germline V gene sequence: CDR1 SGHTA, CDR2 FQGNSA. V dropped 5 bases and J dropped 0 bases, with 10 bases sitting between them. This CDR3 is built from 15 residues. CDR3: CASSPGQANTGELFF. The CDR3 DNA follows: TGTGCCAGCAGCCCAGGACAAGCGAACACCGGGGAGCTGTTTTTT. Filled out from reference TRBV7-2 and TRBJ2-2, the complete variable domain reads GAGVSQSPSNKVTEKGKDVELRCDPISGHTALYWYRQSLGQGLEFLIYFQGNSAPDKSGLPSDRFSAERTGGSVSTLTIQRTQQEDSAVYLCASSPGQANTGELFFGEGSRLTVL.

This chain connects TRBV5-1 to TRBJ2-2; 10 bases agree with TRBD1. The CDR3 length is 15 residues. V dropped 0 bases and J dropped 6; count of bases not matched to a gene: 2. Looked up from germline, CDR1 is SGHRS and CDR2 is YFSETQ. CDR3 region: CASSLGQGASGELFF. CDR3 DNA: TGCGCCAGCAGCTTGGGACAGGGGGCGTCCGGGGAGCTGTTTTTT.

This clone was seen just once. The chain joins TRBV24-1 to TRBJ1-1; 8 bases agree with TRBD1. The V segment lost 8 bases and the J segment 0 bases; nucleotides outside the gene matches: 1. This CDR3 contains 13 residues. Germline CDR1 KGHDR, CDR2 SFDVKD. DNA for the CDR3: TGTGCCACCACACAGGGGGTGAACACTGAAGCTTTCTTT. Its translation: CATTQGVNTEAFF.

The sample holds one count of this clone. V is TRBV5-1 and J is TRBJ1-2; a weak D match, TRBD1 (5 bases). Trimming removed 6 bases at V and 8 bases at J, with 14 bases between. The CDR3 is made up of 12 amino acids. CDR1 is SGHRS, CDR2 YFSETQ, per germline. In DNA, the CDR3 is TGCGCCAGCAAGGAAGAACAGGAGGGCTACACCTTC. Protein: CASKEEQEGYTF. Drawing the rest from reference TRBV5-1 and TRBJ1-2, the complete variable domain is KAGVTQTPRYLIKTRGQQVTLSCSPISGHRSVSWYQQTPGQGLQFLFEYFSETQRNKGNFPGRFSGRQFSNSRSEMNVSTLELGDSALYLCASKEEQEGYTFGSGTRLTVV.

The rearrangement links TRBV5-1 to TRBJ1-1; 9 nucleotides line up with TRBD1. Germline CDR1 SGHRS, CDR2 YFSETQ. The CDR3 has 13 amino acids. J gave up 5 bases and V 6 bases, and 5 bases lay outside the gene matches. Written as DNA, the CDR3 is TGCGCCAGCAACCACAGGGGGCGTACTGAAGCTTTCTTT. Translating it yields CASNHRGRTEAFF. The full variable domain, its missing parts supplied by reference TRBV5-1 and TRBJ1-1, is KAGVTQTPRYLIKTRGQQVTLSCSPISGHRSVSWYQQTPGQGLQFLFEYFSETQRNKGNFPGRFSGRQFSNSRSEMNVSTLELGDSALYLCASNHRGRTEAFFGQGTRLTVV.

There are many counts of this clone. The chain couples TRBV9 to TRBJ1-6, with D maybe TRBD1 (5 bases). Trimming cost V 0 bases and J 15 bases, with 13 bases left between them. Germline V gene data show CDR1 as SGDLS and CDR2 as YYNGEE. The CDR3 is made up of 13 amino acids. The CDR3 nucleotides are TGTGCCAGCAGCGTAGGAATCCAGGGTGTCCTCCACTTT. Protein sequence: CASSVGIQGVLHF.

In its sample, this clone was seen once. The chain recombines TRBV5-1 with TRBJ2-7, with 8 bases that match TRBD1. The germline V gene encodes CDR1 SGHRS and CDR2 YFSETQ. This CDR3 region has 15 residues. Trimming removed 6 bases from V and 3 bases from J; junction bases left unmatched: 11. The CDR3 DNA reads as TGCGCCAGCACCCAGAACGCCGGACAGGGCTACGAGCAGTACTTC. Translated: CASTQNAGQGYEQYF.

V gene TRBV9 combines with J gene TRBJ2-1; D gene unclear. Trimming stripped 2 bases from V and 2 bases from J, with 11 bases between. The CDR3 totals 15 residues. Germline lookup yields CDR1 SGDLS and CDR2 YYNGEE. The CDR3 loop reads CASSVAEDPYNEQFF. CDR3 nucleotides: TGTGCCAGCAGCGTCGCAGAGGATCCCTACAATGAGCAGTTCTTC.

The chain joins TRBV6-2 or TRBV6-3 to TRBJ2-4; TRBD2 is a possible D gene (5 bases). Trimming stripped 2 bases from V and 7 bases from J, with 9 bases between. The length of the CDR3 is 13 residues. Germline CDR1 reads MNHEY; CDR2 reads SVGEGT. The CDR3 protein is CASSYPGSNIQYF. The DNA for the CDR3 is TGTGCCAGCAGTTACCCGGGATCGAACATTCAGTACTTC.

This rearrangement joins TRBV28 to TRBJ1-5; weak D call: TRBD1 (6 bases). V was cut by 5 bases and J by 3 bases, with 11 bases left in between. Germline CDR1 and CDR2: MDHEN and SYDVKM. The length of the CDR3 is 14 residues. CDR3 DNA sequence: TGTGCCAGCAGTCCCGGGACATTCAATCAGCCCCAGCATTTT. Protein sequence: CASSPGTFNQPQHF. The full variable domain, in which reference TRBV28 and TRBJ1-5 provide the parts outside the CDR3, is DVKVTQSSRYLVKRTGEKVFLECVQDMDHENMFWYRQDPGLGLRLIYFSYDVKMKEKGDIPEGYSVSREKKERFSLILESASTNQTSMYLCASSPGTFNQPQHFGDGTRLSIL.

This chain connects TRBV3-1 (or the pseudogene TRBV3-2) to TRBJ1-1, with 8 bases identical to TRBD1. This CDR3 is built from 15 residues. Germline V CDR1 and CDR2: LGHDT, YNNKEL (reference sequence). Germline trimming cut 2 bases from V and 1 base from J; bases unmatched to any gene: 3. The CDR3 here is CASSQNRGANTEAFF. CDR3 coding DNA: TGTGCCAGCAGCCAAAACAGGGGGGCGAACACTGAAGCTTTCTTT.

The chain employs TRBV6-1 and TRBJ1-6; D is ambiguous. The length of the CDR3 is 15 residues. The ends were cut back, 3 bases at V and 7 bases at J, with 13 bases in the middle. Germline V gene sequence: CDR1 MNHNS, CDR2 SASEGT. The CDR3 DNA follows: TGTGCCAGCAGTGAGGCAGCCAGGCCAAATTCACCCCTCCACTTT. Its protein is CASSEAARPNSPLHF.

Here the CDR3 reads CASSSGVEKLFF. The CDR3, as DNA: TGTGCCAGCAGCTCGGGTGTTGAAAAACTGTTTTTT. V and J are TRBV7-9 and TRBJ1-4; the D is unclear. The CDR3 contains 12 residues. Germline V gene sequence: CDR1 SEHNR, CDR2 FQNEAQ (reference sequence). Trimming took off 4 bases at V and 7 bases at J, with 7 bases between the two ends.

A few counts support this clone. The chain employs TRBV9 and TRBJ1-6; D uncertain. The V end lost 0 bases, the J end lost 8 bases, and 18 bases lay between the germline ends. Germline assignment: CDR1 SGDLS and CDR2 YYNGEE. This CDR3 is 17 amino acids long. The CDR3 protein is CASSVAPAGSLDSPLHF. CDR3 bases: TGTGCCAGCAGCGTAGCCCCCGCCGGGTCCCTAGATTCACCCCTCCACTTT.

With regard to this clone: No DNA is shown, since the ends of the CDR3 on it are uncertain; the CDR3 is the one TCRdb lists. The chain combines TRBV28 with TRBJ1-2; the table names TRBD1, a call not compared with the DNA. Termini included, the CDR3 measures 15 amino acids. Germline CDR1 MDHEN, CDR2 SYDVKM. The CDR3 loop reads CASSSSTGVDYGYTF.

The rearrangement links TRBV19 to TRBJ2-2; TRBD2 aligns across 9 bases. From germline, CDR1 is LNHDA and CDR2 SQIVND (reference sequence). Germline trimming cut 1 base from V and 1 base from J; bases unmatched to any gene: 7. CDR3 length: 18 amino acids. For the CDR3, the DNA is TGTGCCAGTAGTATAGCGTCTAGCGGGGTACGGAACACCGGGGAGCTGTTTTTT. It encodes CASSIASSGVRNTGELFF.